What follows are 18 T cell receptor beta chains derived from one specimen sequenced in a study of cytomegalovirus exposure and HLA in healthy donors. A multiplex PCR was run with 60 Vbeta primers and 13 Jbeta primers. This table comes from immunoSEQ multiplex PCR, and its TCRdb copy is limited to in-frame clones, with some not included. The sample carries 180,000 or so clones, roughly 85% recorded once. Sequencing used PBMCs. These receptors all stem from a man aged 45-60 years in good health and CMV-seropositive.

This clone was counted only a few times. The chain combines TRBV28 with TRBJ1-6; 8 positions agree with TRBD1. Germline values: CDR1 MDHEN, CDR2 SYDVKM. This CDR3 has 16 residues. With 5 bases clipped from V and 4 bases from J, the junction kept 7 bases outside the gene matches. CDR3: CASSNQGASYNSPLHF. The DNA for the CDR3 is TGTGCCAGCAGTAACCAGGGGGCGAGTTATAATTCACCCCTCCACTTT.

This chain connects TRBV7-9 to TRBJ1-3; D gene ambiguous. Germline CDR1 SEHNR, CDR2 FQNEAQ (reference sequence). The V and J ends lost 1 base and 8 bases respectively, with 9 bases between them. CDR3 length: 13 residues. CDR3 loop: CASSLGPRDTIYF. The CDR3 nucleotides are TGTGCCAGCAGCTTAGGCCCGCGGGACACCATATATTTT. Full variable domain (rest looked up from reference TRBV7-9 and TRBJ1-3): DTGVSQNPRHKITKRGQNVTFRCDPISEHNRLYWYRQTLGQGPEFLTYFQNEAQLEKSRLLSDRFSAERPKGSFSTLEIQRTEQGDSAMYLCASSLGPRDTIYFGEGSWLTVV.

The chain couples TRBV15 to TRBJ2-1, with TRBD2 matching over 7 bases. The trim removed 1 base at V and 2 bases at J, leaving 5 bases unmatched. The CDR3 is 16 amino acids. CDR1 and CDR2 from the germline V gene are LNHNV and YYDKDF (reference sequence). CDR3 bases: TGTGCCACCAGCAGAGGGGGCGGGGGAACCTACAATGAGCAGTTCTTC. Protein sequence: CATSRGGGGTYNEQFF.

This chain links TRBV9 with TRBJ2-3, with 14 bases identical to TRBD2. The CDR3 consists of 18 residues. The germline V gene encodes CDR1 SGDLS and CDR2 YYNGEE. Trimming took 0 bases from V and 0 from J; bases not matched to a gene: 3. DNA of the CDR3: TGTGCCAGCAGCGTAGGGACTAGCGGGGGGTCTAGCACAGATACGCAGTATTTT. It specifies CASSVGTSGGSSTDTQYF.

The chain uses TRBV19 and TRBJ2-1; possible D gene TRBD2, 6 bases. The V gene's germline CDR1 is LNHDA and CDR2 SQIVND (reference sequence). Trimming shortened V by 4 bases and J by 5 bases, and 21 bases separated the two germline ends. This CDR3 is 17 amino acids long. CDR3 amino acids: CASSTYRAKGGDNEQFF. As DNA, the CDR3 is TGTGCCAGTAGTACTTATAGGGCCAAGGGAGGTGACAATGAGCAGTTCTTC. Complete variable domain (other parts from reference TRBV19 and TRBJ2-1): DGGITQSPKYLFRKEGQNVTLSCEQNLNHDAMYWYRQDPGQGLRLIYYSQIVNDFQKGDIAEGYSVSREKKESFPLTVTSAQKNPTAFYLCASSTYRAKGGDNEQFFGPGTRLTVL.

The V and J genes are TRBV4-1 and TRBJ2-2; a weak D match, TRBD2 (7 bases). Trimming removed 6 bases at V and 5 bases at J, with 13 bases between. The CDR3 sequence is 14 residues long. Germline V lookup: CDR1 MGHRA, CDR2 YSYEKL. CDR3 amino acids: CASSRGAETGELFF. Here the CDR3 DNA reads TGCGCCAGCAGTCGGGGGGCGGAGACCGGGGAGCTGTTTTTT.

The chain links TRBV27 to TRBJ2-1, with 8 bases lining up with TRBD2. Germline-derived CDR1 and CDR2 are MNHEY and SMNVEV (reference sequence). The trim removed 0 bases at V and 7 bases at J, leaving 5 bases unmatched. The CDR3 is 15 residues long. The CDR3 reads CASSLSRGGLNEQFF. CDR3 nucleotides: TGTGCCAGCAGTTTATCCCGGGGGGGCCTTAATGAGCAGTTCTTC.

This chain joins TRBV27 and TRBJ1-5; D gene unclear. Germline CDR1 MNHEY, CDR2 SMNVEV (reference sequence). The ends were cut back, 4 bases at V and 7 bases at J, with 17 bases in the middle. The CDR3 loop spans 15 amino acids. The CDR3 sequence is CASSSPYLLLQPQHF. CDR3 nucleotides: TGTGCCAGCAGTTCCCCTTACCTTCTACTACAGCCCCAGCATTTT.

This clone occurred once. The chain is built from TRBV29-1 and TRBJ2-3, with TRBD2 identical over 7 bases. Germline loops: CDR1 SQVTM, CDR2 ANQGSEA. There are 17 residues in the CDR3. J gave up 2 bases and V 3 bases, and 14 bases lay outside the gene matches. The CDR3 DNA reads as TGCAGCGTTGAGCACGTCAGCGGGGACCCATTCACAGATACGCAGTATTTT. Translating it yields CSVEHVSGDPFTDTQYF.

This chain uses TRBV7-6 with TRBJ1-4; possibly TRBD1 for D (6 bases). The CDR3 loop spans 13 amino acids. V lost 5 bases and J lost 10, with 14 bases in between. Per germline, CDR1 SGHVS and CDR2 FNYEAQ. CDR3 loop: CASSPGARGKLFF. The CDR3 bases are TGTGCCAGCAGCCCAGGGGCTCGGGGAAAACTGTTTTTT.

CDR3 protein: CASSYGGEMGYGYTF. CDR3 nucleotides: TGTGCCAGCAGTTACGGGGGGGAAATGGGCTATGGCTACACCTTC. The V call is TRBV6-5, the J call TRBJ1-2; TRBD1 might be the D (5 bases). Germline CDR1 MNHEY, CDR2 SVGAGI. The V end lost 2 bases, the J end lost 4 bases, and 14 bases lay between the germline ends. There are 15 residues in the CDR3.

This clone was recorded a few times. CDR3 loop: CASSYLRYAEAFF. In DNA, the CDR3 is TGTGCCAGCAGTTACTTGAGGTACGCTGAAGCTTTCTTT. The V gene is TRBV6-5, the J gene TRBJ1-1; D unresolved. The CDR3 is 13 amino acids. The germline gives CDR1 MNHEY, CDR2 SVGAGI. V shed 1 base and J shed 6 bases, with 9 bases lying between them.

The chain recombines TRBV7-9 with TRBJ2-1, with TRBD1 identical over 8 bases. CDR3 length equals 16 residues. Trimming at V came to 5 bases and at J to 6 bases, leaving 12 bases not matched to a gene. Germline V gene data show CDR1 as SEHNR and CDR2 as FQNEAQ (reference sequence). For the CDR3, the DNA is TGTGCCAGCAGCGCCCAGGGACAGGCGGAGTTCAATGAGCAGTTCTTC. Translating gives CASSAQGQAEFNEQFF.

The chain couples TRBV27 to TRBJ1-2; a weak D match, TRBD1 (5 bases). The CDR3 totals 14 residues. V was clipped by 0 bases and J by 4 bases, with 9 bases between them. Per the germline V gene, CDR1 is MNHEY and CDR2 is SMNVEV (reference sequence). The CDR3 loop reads CASSLSGGIYGYTF. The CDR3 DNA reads TGTGCCAGCAGTTTATCGGGGGGAATCTATGGCTACACCTTC.

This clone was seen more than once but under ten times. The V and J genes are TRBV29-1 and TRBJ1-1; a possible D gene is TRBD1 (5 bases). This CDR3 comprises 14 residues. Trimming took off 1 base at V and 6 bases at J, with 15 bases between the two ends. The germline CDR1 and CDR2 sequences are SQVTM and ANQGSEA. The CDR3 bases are TGCAGCGTTGAAGTCCCTGGGGGGAGGGCTGAAGCTTTCTTT. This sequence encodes CSVEVPGGRAEAFF.

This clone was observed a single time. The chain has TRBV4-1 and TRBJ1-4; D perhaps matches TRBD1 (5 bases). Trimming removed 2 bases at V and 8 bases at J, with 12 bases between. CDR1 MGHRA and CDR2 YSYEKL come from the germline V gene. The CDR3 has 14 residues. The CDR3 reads CASSQNIRGEKLFF. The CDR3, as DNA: TGCGCCAGCAGCCAAAATATTCGGGGGGAAAAACTGTTTTTT.

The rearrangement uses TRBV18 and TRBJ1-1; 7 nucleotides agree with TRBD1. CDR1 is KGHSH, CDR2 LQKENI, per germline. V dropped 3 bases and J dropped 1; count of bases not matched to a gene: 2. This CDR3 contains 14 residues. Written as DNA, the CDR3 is TGTGCCAGCTCACCGACAGGGCGGAACACTGAAGCTTTCTTT. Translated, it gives CASSPTGRNTEAFF.

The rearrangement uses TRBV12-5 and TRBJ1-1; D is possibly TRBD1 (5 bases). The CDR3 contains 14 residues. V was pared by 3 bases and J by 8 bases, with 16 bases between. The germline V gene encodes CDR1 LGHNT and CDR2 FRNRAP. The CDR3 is CASGLSPQAGEAFF. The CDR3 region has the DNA TGTGCTAGTGGTTTAAGTCCCCAGGCAGGGGAAGCTTTCTTT.